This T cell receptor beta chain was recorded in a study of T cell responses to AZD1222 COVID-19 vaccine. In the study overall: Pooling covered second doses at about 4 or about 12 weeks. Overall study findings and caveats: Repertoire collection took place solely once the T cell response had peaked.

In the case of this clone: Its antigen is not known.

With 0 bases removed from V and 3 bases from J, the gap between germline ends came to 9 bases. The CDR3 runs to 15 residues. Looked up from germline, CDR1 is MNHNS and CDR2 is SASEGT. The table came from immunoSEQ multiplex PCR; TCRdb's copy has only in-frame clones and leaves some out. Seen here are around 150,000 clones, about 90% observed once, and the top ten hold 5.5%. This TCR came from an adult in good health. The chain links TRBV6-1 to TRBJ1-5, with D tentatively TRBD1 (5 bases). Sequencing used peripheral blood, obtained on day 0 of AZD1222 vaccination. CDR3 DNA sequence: TGTGCCAGCAGTGAAGCCAGGGAGCCCAATCAGCCCCAGCATTTT. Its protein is CASSEAREPNQPQHF.